This T cell receptor (beta chain) was documented in a study of Graves' ophthalmopathy and Graves' hyperthyroidism. About the research overall: Blood was drawn at initial diagnosis, before any treatment.

This clonotype showed up many times. The antigen remains unidentified. The sequenced template was RNA, covering the TCR beta CDR3 region. The authors performed first-round RT-PCR with HTBI primers and then a second-round multiplex PCR. One entry per CDR3 protein results from TCRdb running MiXCR on the multiplex PCR reads. The sample records some 360,000 distinct CDR3 sequences, about 18% being singletons. General study points: Among thyroid clonotypes expanded above 0.001 frequency, most also appeared in blood.

Patients with other autoimmune diseases, uncontrolled infections, pregnancy or lactation were excluded. Clinical symptoms, serum thyroxine, TRAb, thyroid ultrasound and orbital computed tomography were relied on for diagnosis. Germline CDR1 reads DFQATT; CDR2 reads SNEGSKA (reference sequence). After removal of 2 bases from V and 1 base from J, the junction contained 4 bases not matched to a gene. CDR3 length equals 14 residues. The sequencing sample was made of peripheral blood. This receptor was obtained from an adult woman with stable Graves' hyperthyroidism. The chain has TRBV20-1 and TRBJ2-5; 7 bases agree with TRBD1. CDR3: CSARSGTVQETQYF. Here the CDR3 DNA reads TGCAGTGCTAGATCAGGGACAGTCCAAGAGACCCAGTACTTC.